This T cell receptor beta chain is from a study of T-cell memory formation after mild COVID-19. Across the whole study: Clustering of TCRs was largely donor specific.

The TCR alpha and TCR beta cDNA libraries, bearing sample barcodes and UMIs, were generated by 5'RACE using constant-segment primers. In TCRdb, the 5' RACE reads were re-called with MiXCR into one record per CDR3 protein. The data hold 350,000 to 450,000 distinct CDR3 sequences, with 25% to 30% observed a single time. As to this clonotype: Its antigen is still unknown.

Germline V lookup: CDR1 LGHDT, CDR2 YNNKEL (reference sequence). The CDR3 spans 12 residues. After removal of 3 bases from V and 12 bases from J, the junction contained 3 bases not matched to a gene. General study points: Balance between CD4 and CD8 was seen in clones contracting day 15 to 85, and a CD4+ lean was seen in later expanders. The CD4+ clones that contracted clustered mainly within CM and EM, and the CD8+ clones concentrated in EMRA.

The chain has TRBV3-1 and TRBJ1-5; TRBD1 matches at 9 bases. Input material: PBMCs or a T cell subset sorted from them (not recorded which). This sequence was found in an adult woman who had mild COVID-19 (a few samples of this study predate the infection). Cell type and time point are not known. This chain's CDR3 is CASSQGQGSQHF. In DNA, the CDR3 is TGTGCCAGCAGCCAGGGACAGGGAAGCCAGCATTTT.